A single T cell receptor (beta chain) is shown here with its context. The target antigen is unknown. This specimen belongs to a study of cytomegalovirus exposure and HLA in healthy donors. Across the study: Early released data had around 88 million unique TCRs, all coming from HLA-typed donors.

The PCR employed 60 Vbeta primers together with 13 Jbeta primers. Profiled with immunoSEQ multiplex PCR; TCRdb holds only in-frame clones, not every one. This table has about 88,000 clones, about 90% appearing once. Study conclusions and caveats: Available immune exposure information was restricted to CMV serostatus only. Common viral pathogens (according to a later analysis) appeared linked to several of the most significant clusters.

V shed 6 bases and J 8 bases; nucleotides not matched to a gene: 8. Germline assignment: CDR1 MNHNY and CDR2 SVGAGI (reference sequence). The CDR3 spans 14 residues. This rearrangement joins TRBV6-6 to TRBJ1-4, with 8 bases aligning to TRBD1. Sample: PBMCs. The sequence came from a young man in good health and CMV-seronegative. The CDR3 sequence: CASSPGQGREKLFF. The CDR3 bases are TGTGCCAGCAGCCCTGGACAGGGAAGGGAAAAACTGTTTTTT.